This TCR beta chain was profiled in a study of blood T cell repertoires in COVID-19. As for the study in general: The United States, Italy and Spain were the sources of the acute and convalescent COVID-19 samples. Sources were T cells, B-cell-depleted T cells, or PBMCs; the material itself was cDNA or gDNA.

Sequencing was performed with immunoSEQ multiplex PCR; in TCRdb, only in-frame clones are kept and a portion is missing. The repertoire holds 250,000 to 350,000 clones, with roughly 80% as singletons. V trimming: 3 bases; J trimming: 2 bases; junction bases outside the gene matches: 4. This CDR3 contains 14 residues. Germline V gene data show CDR1 as SGHRS and CDR2 as YFSETQ. The table lists this clone with a few counts. Other nucleotide sequences from this sample produce the same CDR3. The sequence came from a human donor with COVID-19, enrolled during active disease. The donor label of this sample is uncertain. The chain combines TRBV5-1 with TRBJ2-7; 8 bases align to TRBD1. The specimen sequenced was peripheral blood. The chain's CDR3 is CASSSQGGTYEQYF. The CDR3 DNA follows: TGCGCCAGCAGCTCACAGGGGGGAACCTACGAGCAGTACTTC.